These 32 T cell receptor beta chains share one sample of origin, sequenced in a study of T cells in Graves' hyperthyroidism and ophthalmopathy. TCR beta CDR3 regions were amplified from RNA transcripts. The HTBI primer set was used in a first-round RT-PCR of the TCR CDR3. TCRdb ran MiXCR on the multiplex PCR reads and lists one entry per CDR3 protein. Of approximately 870,000 distinct CDR3 sequences in the sample, 35% to 45% are singletons; the top ten hold approximately 8.7%. Specimen: blood. The receptors come from a young man with Graves' hyperthyroidism.

J is TRBJ1-1 and V is TRBV25-1; 7 positions match TRBD1. After removal of 5 bases from V and 6 bases from J, the junction contained 6 bases not matched to a gene. Germline V gene sequence: CDR1 MGHDK, CDR2 SYGVNS. CDR3 length equals 13 residues. CDR3 protein: CASSLYRGSEAFF. CDR3 sequence (DNA): TGTGCCAGCAGTTTATACAGGGGTTCTGAAGCTTTCTTT.

This clonotype showed up many times. The rearrangement links TRBV11-1 to TRBJ1-5; 9 bases line up with TRBD1. The CDR3 extends over 17 amino acids. Germline V gene lookup returns CDR1 SGHAT and CDR2 FQDESV (reference sequence). V lost 5 bases, J lost 5 bases, and 13 bases stayed unmatched. The CDR3 DNA reads as TGTGCCAGCAGCGACCGGGACAGGGAGACGGGGGATCAGCCCCAGCATTTT. Translation: CASSDRDRETGDQPQHF.

The J gene is TRBJ1-5, the V gene TRBV24-1, with 8 bases that match TRBD1. The CDR3 loop spans 14 amino acids. Losses at the gene ends were 3 bases for V and 11 bases for J; bases not matched to a gene: 8. Germline V gene sequence: CDR1 KGHDR, CDR2 SFDVKD. The CDR3 loop is CATSDTGGGETQHF. The CDR3 DNA sequence: TGTGCCACCAGTGATACAGGGGGGGGAGAGACCCAGCATTTT.

In its sample, this clonotype was seen many times. This chain connects TRBV9 to TRBJ1-4, with TRBD1 identical over 8 bases. This CDR3 has 15 amino acids. Germline assignment: CDR1 SGDLS and CDR2 YYNGEE. With V trimmed by 4 bases and J by 1 base, 3 bases remained unmatched. CDR3 nucleotide sequence: TGTGCCAGCAGCCAGGGGGCTCGAACTAATGAAAAACTGTTTTTT. Amino acid sequence: CASSQGARTNEKLFF. The whole variable domain, filled in from reference TRBV9 and TRBJ1-4, reads DSGVTQTPKHLITATGQRVTLRCSPRSGDLSVYWYQQSLDQGLQFLIQYYNGEERAKGNILERFSAQQFPDLHSELNLSSLELGDSALYFCASSQGARTNEKLFFGSGTQLSVL.

This clonotype was detected ten times or more. The chain employs TRBV19 and TRBJ1-2, with a possible D match to TRBD1 (5 bases). Trimming pared 9 bases from V and 3 bases from J, leaving 14 bases between. The CDR3 contains 13 residues. The germline V gene encodes CDR1 LNHDA and CDR2 SQIVND (reference sequence). The CDR3 sequence is CASRQGGDYGYTF. In nucleotides, the CDR3 is TGTGCCAGCCGTCAGGGAGGGGACTATGGCTACACCTTC.

This clonotype appeared once. The genes are TRBV15 and TRBJ2-6; no clear D. Deletions cut 0 bases from V and 0 bases from J, with 9 bases between. Germline lookup yields CDR1 LNHNV and CDR2 YYDKDF (reference sequence). The CDR3 sequence is 17 residues long. DNA of the CDR3: TGTGCCACCAGCAGAGACGGCCGACCCTCTGGGGCCAACGTCCTGACTTTC. Its protein product is CATSRDGRPSGANVLTF.

With respect to this clonotype: It may be a read error: a sequence one base away is much more abundant. V and J are TRBV10-3 and TRBJ1-4; the D gene is possibly TRBD1 (6 bases). From germline, CDR1 is ENHRY and CDR2 SYGVKD. The CDR3 has 15 amino acids. The germline V and J ends were trimmed by 5 bases and 6 bases, with 16 bases remaining between them. The CDR3 sequence: CAISPRAGEYEKLFF. DNA of the CDR3: TGTGCCATCAGTCCACGGGCAGGGGAATATGAAAAACTGTTTTTT.

This clonotype was counted only a few times. The chain joins TRBV2 to TRBJ1-1; 7 nucleotides align to TRBD1. The CDR3 runs to 14 residues. Germline assignment: CDR1 SNHLY and CDR2 FYNNEI. With V trimmed by 5 bases and J by 6 bases, 9 bases remained unmatched. CDR3 in amino acids: CASSYTGVHAEAFF. In nucleotides, the CDR3 is TGTGCCAGCAGTTATACAGGGGTGCACGCTGAAGCTTTCTTT.

This clonotype was recorded once. This may come from a read error, since a much larger clone is one base off. The chain joins TRBV7-9 to TRBJ1-1; no clear D. CDR1 and CDR2 from the germline V gene are SEHNR and FQNEAQ (reference sequence). This CDR3 has 12 residues. DNA for the CDR3: TGTTCCAGCAATGAGGCACGACGTGAAGCTTTCTTT. Protein product: CSSNEARREAFF.

The chain combines TRBV9 with TRBJ2-7; D may match TRBD1 or TRBD2 (7 bases each). CDR3 length: 17 residues. V was trimmed by 0 bases and J by 2 bases, leaving 18 bases between them. Per germline, CDR1 SGDLS and CDR2 YYNGEE. Here the CDR3 reads CASSVGEGGGGPYEQYF. In nucleotides, the CDR3 is TGTGCCAGCAGCGTAGGGGAAGGGGGCGGGGGCCCCTACGAGCAGTACTTC.

The rearrangement joins TRBV7-3 to TRBJ2-2, with 10 nucleotides matching TRBD1. The CDR3 contains 15 residues. Germline V lookup: CDR1 SGHTA, CDR2 FQGTGA. V lost 6 bases and J lost 6; bases outside the gene matches: 7. In DNA form, the CDR3 reads TGTGCCAGCAGTGAGCTGGGACAGGGGTCCGGGGAGCTGTTTTTT. Translating gives CASSELGQGSGELFF.

This clonotype came up many times. The chain is built from TRBV29-1 and TRBJ1-1; D ambiguous. The CDR3 is made up of 12 amino acids. CDR1 is SQVTM, CDR2 ANQGSEA, per germline. V was shortened by 3 bases and J by 6 bases, with 11 bases between the two germline ends. The DNA of the CDR3 is TGCAGCGTTGATGGGGTTTCAGCTGAAGCTTTCTTT. It translates to CSVDGVSAEAFF.

The J gene is TRBJ1-1, the V gene TRBV10-3; 12 bases are shared with TRBD1. Germline CDR1 and CDR2: ENHRY and SYGVKD. V lost 6 bases, J lost 6 bases, and 17 bases stayed unmatched. The CDR3 contains 18 residues. The CDR3 region is CAISSLTGQGALRPEAFF. The CDR3 DNA sequence: TGTGCCATCAGCAGCCTGACGGGACAGGGGGCTTTAAGGCCTGAAGCTTTCTTT.

V is TRBV19 and J is TRBJ1-1, with D unresolved. With 11 bases removed from V and 7 bases from J, the gap between germline ends came to 14 bases. This CDR3 comprises 11 residues. CDR1 is LNHDA, CDR2 SQIVND, per germline (reference sequence). Here the CDR3 DNA reads TGTGCCTGGAGATATCGTATTGAAGCTTTCTTT. Translated: CAWRYRIEAFF. Full variable domain (missing parts from reference TRBV19 and TRBJ1-1): DGGITQSPKYLFRKEGQNVTLSCEQNLNHDAMYWYRQDPGQGLRLIYYSQIVNDFQKGDIAEGYSVSREKKESFPLTVTSAQKNPTAFYLCAWRYRIEAFFGQGTRLTVV.

The chain uses TRBV9 and TRBJ2-7; D gene uncertain. V shed 5 bases and J shed 7 bases, with 19 bases lying between them. This CDR3 spans 14 amino acids. CDR1 and CDR2 (germline): SGDLS, YYNGEE. For the CDR3, the DNA is TGTGCCAGCAGTGAAGCGAACGGGCTGGGTGAGCAGTACTTC. The encoded protein is CASSEANGLGEQYF.

This chain joins TRBV25-1 and TRBJ2-1; D call uncertain. The germline V and J ends were trimmed by 1 base and 4 bases, with 8 bases remaining between them. The V gene's germline CDR1 is MGHDK and CDR2 SYGVNS. The CDR3 has 14 residues. CDR3 amino acids: CASSEFFGYNEQFF. The CDR3 DNA follows: TGTGCCAGCAGTGAATTTTTCGGATACAATGAGCAGTTCTTC.

CDR3 sequence (DNA): TGCAGTGCTAGGGCCGACCAATTAACTGAAGCTTTCTTT. It is translated as CSARADQLTEAFF. The chain is built from TRBV20-1 and TRBJ1-1; no clear D gene. With 3 bases removed from V and 5 bases from J, the gap between germline ends came to 13 bases. The CDR3 has 13 residues. CDR1 is DFQATT and CDR2 is SNEGSKA in the germline V gene (reference sequence).

Remarks on this clonotype: This may stem from a read error, because a much larger clone lies one nucleotide away. The genes are TRBV5-1 and TRBJ2-2, with D perhaps being TRBD1 or TRBD2 (5 bases each). The length of the CDR3 is 13 residues. The germline gives CDR1 SGHRS, CDR2 YFSETQ. CDR3 amino acids: CASSGQDTGELLF. CDR3 nucleotides: TGCGCCAGCAGCGGGCAGGACACCGGGGAGCTGCTTTTT.

This chain joins TRBV5-6 and TRBJ1-1; a possible D gene is TRBD1 (5 bases). The CDR3 covers 16 residues. Trimming shortened V by 4 bases and J by 3 bases, and 19 bases separated the two germline ends. Germline V lookup: CDR1 SGHDT, CDR2 YYEEEE. Here the CDR3 reads CASSLGHLGRDTEAFF. The CDR3 DNA sequence: TGTGCCAGCAGCCTAGGACACCTCGGGCGGGACACTGAAGCTTTCTTT.

The chain employs TRBV7-8 and TRBJ1-3, with D unresolved. CDR3 length: 14 residues. The germline gives CDR1 SGHVS, CDR2 FQNEAQ. Trimming removed 6 bases at V and 4 bases at J, with 13 bases between. CDR3 sequence (DNA): TGTGCCAGCAGTCCTGGGGTCCCGGGAAACACCATATATTTT. Amino acids: CASSPGVPGNTIYF.

This clonotype was observed a handful of times. The chain carries TRBV19 and TRBJ2-7; TRBD2 is a possible D gene (5 bases). The CDR3 runs 14 residues. Trimming removed 2 bases at V and 1 base at J, with 9 bases between. Germline CDR1 and CDR2: LNHDA and SQIVND (reference sequence). CDR3 region: CASSITGLSYEQYF. CDR3 in DNA: TGTGCCAGTAGTATAACGGGGTTATCCTACGAGCAGTACTTC.

The genes are TRBV15 and TRBJ1-2; TRBD1 is a possible D gene (5 bases). The germline CDR1 and CDR2 sequences are LNHNV and YYDKDF (reference sequence). V was shortened by 8 bases and J by 2 bases, with 9 bases between the two germline ends. The CDR3 runs 12 residues. In DNA, the CDR3 is TGTGCCACCCAGGGCCTGAACTATGGCTACACCTTC. Translated: CATQGLNYGYTF.

The sample holds a few counts of this clonotype. The V call is TRBV2, the J call TRBJ2-7, with 8 bases identical to TRBD2. Unmatched junction bases numbered 6, after V lost 7 bases and J lost 7 bases. This CDR3 comprises 12 residues. The germline V gene has CDR1 SNHLY and CDR2 FYNNEI. In DNA form, the CDR3 reads TGTGCCAGCAACGGGGGGGACGAGGAGCAGTACTTC. It is translated as CASNGGDEEQYF.

This clonotype has only a few counts. The V and J genes are TRBV10-3 and TRBJ2-2; TRBD2 matches at 7 bases. Trimming at V came to 11 bases and at J to 1 base, leaving 7 bases not matched to a gene. This CDR3 spans 14 amino acids. Germline CDR1 and CDR2: ENHRY and SYGVKD. DNA of the CDR3: TGTGCCGCCGAAGCGGGACTGAACACCGGGGAGCTGTTTTTT. Its translation is CAAEAGLNTGELFF.

This clonotype has ten or more counts. The junction shows a germline mismatch at one end, possibly a read error. The rearrangement uses TRBV2 and TRBJ1-4, with TRBD1 matching 7 bases. This CDR3 has 16 residues. Germline CDR1 SNHLY, CDR2 FYNNEI. CDR3 bases: TGTGCCAGCAGTCGGGACAGACCCACAACTAATGAAAGACTGTTTTTT. Amino acids: CASSRDRPTTNERLFF.

A note on this clonotype: Germline and junction disagree at one end, which may indicate a read error. The CDR3 sequence is CSARPGEQFF. CDR3 nucleotide sequence: TGCAGTGCGCGCCCCGGGGAGCAGTTTTTT. The rearrangement joins TRBV20-1 to TRBJ2-2, with D maybe TRBD2 (5 bases). CDR1 is DFQATT, CDR2 SNEGSKA, per germline (reference sequence). The CDR3 contains 10 residues.

The J gene is TRBJ1-5, the V gene TRBV12-3 or TRBV12-4; possibly TRBD1 for D (5 bases). The V end was cut by 8 bases, the J end by 5 bases, with 16 bases between. This CDR3 has 14 amino acids. In nucleotides, the CDR3 is TGTGCCAGCGTAGGGGTGGACCTATATCAGCCCCAGCATTTT. Encoded protein: CASVGVDLYQPQHF.

This chain joins TRBV15 and TRBJ2-7; maybe TRBD2 (5 bases). V lost 5 bases, J lost 5 bases, and 19 bases lay in between. Germline V gene data show CDR1 as LNHNV and CDR2 as YYDKDF (reference sequence). The CDR3 consists of 15 residues. The DNA of the CDR3 is TGTGCCACCAGCTTCGGTGGAGGTCCCCCTCACGAGCAGTACTTC. Its translation is CATSFGGGPPHEQYF.

This chain joins TRBV15 and TRBJ1-1; D remains ambiguous. The CDR3 spans 13 residues. Germline CDR1 and CDR2: LNHNV and YYDKDF (reference sequence). Trimming pared 4 bases from V and 0 bases from J, leaving 6 bases between. This chain's CDR3 is CATSTAMNTEAFF. CDR3 bases: TGTGCCACCAGCACCGCTATGAACACTGAAGCTTTCTTT.

The J gene is TRBJ2-7, the V gene TRBV7-2, with 7 bases matching TRBD2. Per the germline V gene, CDR1 is SGHTA and CDR2 is FQGNSA. With V trimmed by 4 bases and J by 2 bases, 8 bases remained unmatched. The CDR3 contains 15 residues. CDR3 sequence: CASSYIRDYPYEQYF. In nucleotides, the CDR3 is TGTGCCAGCAGCTACATCCGGGACTACCCCTACGAGCAGTACTTC.

This chain connects TRBV2 to TRBJ1-4; D perhaps matches TRBD1 (5 bases). The CDR3 runs to 12 residues. Deletions cut 5 bases from V and 16 bases from J, with 17 bases between. Germline values: CDR1 SNHLY, CDR2 FYNNEI. Here the CDR3 reads CASSYGTGLPFF. CDR3 in DNA: TGTGCCAGCAGTTATGGGACGGGACTACCGTTTTTT.

This clonotype has a count of ten or more. The chain is built from TRBV29-1 and TRBJ2-7, with D perhaps TRBD1 (6 bases). V lost 6 bases and J lost 2, with 17 bases in between. The CDR3 is made up of 14 amino acids. CDR1 is SQVTM, CDR2 ANQGSEA, per germline. The CDR3 region is CSVWPGDPAYEQYF. CDR3 DNA: TGCAGCGTCTGGCCAGGGGATCCGGCCTACGAGCAGTACTTC.